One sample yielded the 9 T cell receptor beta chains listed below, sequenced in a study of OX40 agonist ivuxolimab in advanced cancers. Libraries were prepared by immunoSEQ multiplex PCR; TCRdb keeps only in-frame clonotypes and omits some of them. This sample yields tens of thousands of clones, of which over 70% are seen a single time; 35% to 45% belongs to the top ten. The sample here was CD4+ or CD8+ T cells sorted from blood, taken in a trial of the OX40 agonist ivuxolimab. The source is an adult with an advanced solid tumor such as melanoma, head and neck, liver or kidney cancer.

Written as DNA, the CDR3 is TGTGCCATCAGTGAGTCAGGAGGACACATGGAGGAGGAGCTGTTTTTT. Its protein is CAISESGGHMEEELFF. The chain carries TRBV10-3 and TRBJ2-2, with D perhaps being TRBD1 or TRBD2 (5 bases each). Trimming stripped 0 bases from V and 10 bases from J, with 18 bases between. The germline V gene has CDR1 ENHRY and CDR2 SYGVKD. There are 16 residues in the CDR3.

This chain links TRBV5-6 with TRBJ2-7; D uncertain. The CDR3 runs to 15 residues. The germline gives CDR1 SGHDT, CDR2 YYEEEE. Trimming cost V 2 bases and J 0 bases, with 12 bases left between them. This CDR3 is CASSFTGETSYEQYF. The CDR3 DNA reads TGTGCCAGCAGCTTTACCGGCGAGACCTCCTACGAGCAGTACTTC.

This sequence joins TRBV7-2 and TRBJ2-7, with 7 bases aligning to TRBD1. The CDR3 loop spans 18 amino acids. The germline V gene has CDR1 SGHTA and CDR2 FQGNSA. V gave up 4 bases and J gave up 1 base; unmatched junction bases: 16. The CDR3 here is CASSYPPRQGLRSYEQYF. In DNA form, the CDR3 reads TGTGCCAGCAGCTACCCCCCTCGACAGGGCCTAAGGTCCTACGAGCAGTACTTC.

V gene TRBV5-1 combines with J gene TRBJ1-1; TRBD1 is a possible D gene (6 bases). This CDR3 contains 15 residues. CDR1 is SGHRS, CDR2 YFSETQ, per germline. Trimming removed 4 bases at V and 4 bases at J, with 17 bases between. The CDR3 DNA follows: TGCGCCAGCAGCCCGGGACGGGGGGCGAGCACTGAAGCTTTCTTT. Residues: CASSPGRGASTEAFF.

DNA of the CDR3: TGTGCCAGCAGCTTAGAGCCAGGGAACGAGCAGTTCTTC. Translated: CASSLEPGNEQFF. This chain links TRBV11-2 with TRBJ2-1, with a possible D match to TRBD1 (5 bases). Trimming took 0 bases from V and 10 from J, leaving 10 bases between them. The CDR3 covers 13 residues. Germline V gene sequence: CDR1 SGHAT, CDR2 FQNNGV.

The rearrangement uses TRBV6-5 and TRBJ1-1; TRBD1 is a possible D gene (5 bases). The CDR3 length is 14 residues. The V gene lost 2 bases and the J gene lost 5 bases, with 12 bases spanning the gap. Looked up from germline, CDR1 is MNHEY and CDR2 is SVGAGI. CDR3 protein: CASSYHPWGTEAFF. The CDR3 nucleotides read TGTGCCAGCAGTTACCACCCCTGGGGGACTGAAGCTTTCTTT.

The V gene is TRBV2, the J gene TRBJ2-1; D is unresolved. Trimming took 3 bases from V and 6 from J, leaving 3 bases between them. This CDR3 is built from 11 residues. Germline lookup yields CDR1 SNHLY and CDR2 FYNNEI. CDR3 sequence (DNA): TGTGCCAGCAGTGACATCAATGAGCAGTTCTTC. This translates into CASSDINEQFF.

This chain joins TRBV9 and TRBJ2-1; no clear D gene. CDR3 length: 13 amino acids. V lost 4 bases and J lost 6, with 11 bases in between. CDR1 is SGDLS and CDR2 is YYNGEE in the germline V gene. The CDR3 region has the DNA TGTGCCAGCAGCCCTACGACGGGCAATGAGCAGTTCTTC. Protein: CASSPTTGNEQFF. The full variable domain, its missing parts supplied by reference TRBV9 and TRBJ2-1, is DSGVTQTPKHLITATGQRVTLRCSPRSGDLSVYWYQQSLDQGLQFLIQYYNGEERAKGNILERFSAQQFPDLHSELNLSSLELGDSALYFCASSPTTGNEQFFGPGTRLTVL.

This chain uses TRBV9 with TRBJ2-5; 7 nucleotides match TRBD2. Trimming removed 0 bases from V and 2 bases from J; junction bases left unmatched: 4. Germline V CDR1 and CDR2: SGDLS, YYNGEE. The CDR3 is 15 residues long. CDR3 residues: CASSVGGGLQETQYF. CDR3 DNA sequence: TGTGCCAGCAGCGTAGGGGGGGGATTACAAGAGACCCAGTACTTC.